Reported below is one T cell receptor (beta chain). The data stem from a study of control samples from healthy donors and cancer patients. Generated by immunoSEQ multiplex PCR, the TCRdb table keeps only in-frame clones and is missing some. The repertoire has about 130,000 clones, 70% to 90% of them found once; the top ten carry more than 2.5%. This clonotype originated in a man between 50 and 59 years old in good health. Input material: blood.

The CDR3: CASREEGASGNTIYF. As DNA, the CDR3 is TGTGCCAGCAGAGAGGAGGGGGCGTCTGGAAACACCATATATTTT. V and J are TRBV6-5 and TRBJ1-3; 7 positions match TRBD1. The CDR3 runs 15 residues. V dropped 6 bases and J dropped 1; count of bases not matched to a gene: 6. CDR1 and CDR2 from the germline V gene are MNHEY and SVGAGI.